Each of the 32 T cell receptor beta chains below was sequenced from the same sample in a study of blood T cells in healthy people across ages (dated by TCRdb to the mid-2010s). Library method: 5' RACE. Sequencer: Illumina HiSeq 2500. The second PCR ran for about 6 to 12 cycles and used a J-beta primer mix along with a sample-barcoded 5' primer. Through fastp at Q25 and MiXCR, TCRdb rebuilt clones from the public reads, retaining in-frame beta chains. Each record represents a unique CDR3 protein, reported with the most common genes and DNA among its rows. This sample gives approximately 800,000 distinct CDR3 sequences in total; roughly 26% of them show up just once. Clones ranked in the top ten supply about 3% of the sample. These same records also appear under a second study, on T cells of mothers and their children.

Specimen: blood. These receptor sequences come from a boy younger than 18 in good health.

The genes are TRBV2 and TRBJ2-5, with 7 bases identical to TRBD1. V gave up 5 bases and J gave up 5 bases; unmatched junction bases: 11. Germline loops: CDR1 SNHLY, CDR2 FYNNEI. The CDR3 extends over 15 amino acids. Here the CDR3 reads CASSKRQGSSETQYF. DNA for the CDR3: TGTGCCAGCAGTAAGCGACAGGGTTCAAGTGAGACCCAGTACTTC.

With regard to this clonotype: At one boundary the junction diverges from the germline segment, which might be a read error. This chain connects TRBV4-1 to TRBJ1-3, with D perhaps matching TRBD1 (5 bases). The CDR3 loop spans 19 amino acids. Germline CDR1 MGHRA, CDR2 YSYEKL. This chain's CDR3 is CASSQFKRGRQQSGNTVYF. CDR3 nucleotides: TGCGCCAGCAGCCAATTCAAGAGAGGCAGACAGCAGTCTGGAAACACCGTATATTTT.

This clonotype was detected a few times. The genes are TRBV6-2 or TRBV6-3 and TRBJ2-3, with 13 positions matching TRBD2. The CDR3 is 18 residues long. The germline CDR1 and CDR2 sequences are MNHEY and SVGEGT. Losses at the gene ends were 3 bases for V and 5 bases for J; bases not matched to a gene: 11. The CDR3 nucleotides are TGTGCCAGCAGTTATAGGGGACTAGCGGGGCGACGGCGAGATACGCAGTATTTT. It specifies CASSYRGLAGRRRDTQYF.

This clonotype appeared a few times. The gene calls are TRBV5-1 and TRBJ2-3, with D possibly TRBD2 on 5 matching bases. The CDR3 is made up of 14 amino acids. In germline, CDR1 is SGHRS, CDR2 YFSETQ. Between the trimmed V and J ends, which lost 0 bases and 2 bases, there was a span of 7 bases. CDR3 in amino acids: CASSLEGDTDTQYF. The CDR3 DNA reads TGCGCCAGCAGCTTGGAGGGAGACACAGATACGCAGTATTTT. Full variable domain (remainder filled in from reference TRBV5-1 and TRBJ2-3): KAGVTQTPRYLIKTRGQQVTLSCSPISGHRSVSWYQQTPGQGLQFLFEYFSETQRNKGNFPGRFSGRQFSNSRSEMNVSTLELGDSALYLCASSLEGDTDTQYFGPGTRLTVL.

The chain is built from TRBV30 and TRBJ2-7; D is uncertain. Trimming cost V 2 bases and J 2 bases, with 13 bases left between them. The CDR3 has 14 amino acids. Germline V lookup: CDR1 GTSNPN, CDR2 SVGIG (reference sequence). The CDR3 DNA reads as TGTGCCTGGAGTCGGAACGGGTTACCCTACGAGCAGTACTTC. It is translated as CAWSRNGLPYEQYF.

A remark on this clonotype: One junction end does not reproduce the germline sequence, and a read error may be involved. The gene calls are TRBV7-9 and TRBJ2-1; maybe TRBD1 (5 bases). The CDR3 consists of 12 residues. Looked up from germline, CDR1 is SEHNR and CDR2 is FQNEAQ (reference sequence). In DNA, the CDR3 is TGTACCAGCAGCAGGCAGTGGACAGAGCAGTTCTTC. Residues: CTSSRQWTEQFF.

This clonotype was seen a few times. This chain connects TRBV2 to TRBJ2-5; 10 bases match TRBD1. V lost 6 bases and J lost 2; bases outside the gene matches: 6. CDR1 and CDR2 from the germline V gene are SNHLY and FYNNEI. The CDR3 contains 15 residues. The CDR3 spells CASRGDRGPQETQYF. CDR3 nucleotide sequence: TGTGCCAGCAGGGGGGACAGGGGACCACAAGAGACCCAGTACTTC.

Only a few counts were recorded for this clonotype. V usage is TRBV7-9 and J usage is TRBJ2-7; 8 bases are a match to TRBD1. In germline, CDR1 is SEHNR, CDR2 FQNEAQ (reference sequence). Trimming removed 4 bases from V and 5 bases from J; junction bases left unmatched: 1. This CDR3 region has 12 residues. The CDR3 is CASSSTGDEQYF. CDR3 nucleotide sequence: TGTGCCAGCAGCTCGACAGGGGACGAGCAGTACTTC. Combining the CDR3 with reference TRBV7-9 and TRBJ2-7 gives the whole variable domain DTGVSQNPRHKITKRGQNVTFRCDPISEHNRLYWYRQTLGQGPEFLTYFQNEAQLEKSRLLSDRFSAERPKGSFSTLEIQRTEQGDSAMYLCASSSTGDEQYFGPGTRLTVT.

The V and J genes are TRBV5-1 and TRBJ1-2; D is unresolved. The germline V gene encodes CDR1 SGHRS and CDR2 YFSETQ. V was pared by 3 bases and J by 8 bases, with 14 bases between. The CDR3 runs 13 residues. CDR3 in amino acids: CASSSPEALGYTF. The CDR3, as DNA: TGCGCCAGCAGCTCTCCGGAGGCCTTAGGCTACACCTTC.

The chain is built from TRBV24-1 and TRBJ2-1; unclear D gene. V gave up 9 bases and J gave up 6 bases, with 14 bases separating them. Germline V CDR1 and CDR2: KGHDR, SFDVKD. The CDR3 is 13 amino acids. The CDR3, as DNA: TGTGCCACCGCCCCCCGAACCAGCAATGAGCAGTTCTTC. Translation gives CATAPRTSNEQFF.

The chain carries TRBV12-3 or TRBV12-4 and TRBJ2-2; D is perhaps TRBD2 (5 bases). This CDR3 is built from 15 residues. The V and J ends lost 2 bases and 5 bases respectively, with 12 bases between them. The CDR3 spells CASSLTLAGTGELFF. The CDR3 nucleotides are TGTGCCAGCAGTTTAACCCTAGCTGGGACCGGGGAGCTGTTTTTT.

A note on this clonotype: One end of the junction is discordant with germline, which a read error may explain. The V and J genes are TRBV9 and TRBJ1-4; D remains unclear. CDR1 and CDR2 from the germline V gene are SGDLS and YYNGEE. The CDR3 contains 15 residues. The CDR3 region has the DNA TGTGCCCGCAGCGTAGAACCCCCCCCAAATGAAAAACTGTTTTTT. Translated: CARSVEPPPNEKLFF.

The chain combines TRBV20-1 with TRBJ2-3; no reliable D call. Trimming stripped 7 bases from V and 0 bases from J, with 8 bases between. Germline V gene sequence: CDR1 DFQATT, CDR2 SNEGSKA (reference sequence). This CDR3 contains 12 residues. CDR3 coding DNA: TGCAGTGGGAGCTCTAGCACAGATACGCAGTATTTT. Protein: CSGSSSTDTQYF.

This sequence joins TRBV28 and TRBJ1-4, with a possible D match to TRBD1 (6 bases). The V and J ends lost 5 bases and 8 bases respectively, with 15 bases between them. Looked up from germline, CDR1 is MDHEN and CDR2 is SYDVKM. This CDR3 spans 14 amino acids. CDR3 in amino acids: CASSTYRVKEKLFF. The CDR3 coding sequence is TGTGCCAGCAGTACCTACAGGGTCAAGGAAAAACTGTTTTTT.

This clonotype has only a few counts. The chain combines TRBV7-6 with TRBJ2-5; D ambiguous. The germline V and J ends were trimmed by 5 bases and 1 base, with 11 bases remaining between them. Germline V lookup: CDR1 SGHVS, CDR2 FNYEAQ. The CDR3 consists of 14 residues. CDR3: CASSTYRLQETQYF. CDR3 nucleotides: TGTGCCAGCAGCACCTACCGTCTCCAAGAGACCCAGTACTTC.

The chain recombines TRBV9 with TRBJ2-7; D not resolved. The CDR3 is 13 residues long. The V gene's germline CDR1 is SGDLS and CDR2 YYNGEE. V was clipped by 0 bases and J by 6 bases, with 10 bases between them. In DNA form, the CDR3 reads TGTGCCAGCAGCGTAGAACCGCGGAGCGAGCAGTACTTC. It specifies CASSVEPRSEQYF.

The chain has TRBV4-3 and TRBJ2-7; 7 bases are a match to TRBD2. Trimming cost V 0 bases and J 6 bases; bases outside gene matches: 5. Per the germline V gene, CDR1 is LGHNA and CDR2 is YSLEER. The CDR3 runs 14 residues. In DNA form, the CDR3 reads TGCGCCAGCAGCCAAGATAGGACTAGTCCCGAGCAGTACTTC. This gives the protein CASSQDRTSPEQYF.

The table lists this clonotype with a few counts. The V call is TRBV12-3 or TRBV12-4, the J call TRBJ2-7; 7 bases map to TRBD1. There are 14 residues in the CDR3. The J segment lost 5 bases and the V segment lost 4 bases, leaving 8 bases of the junction unmatched. This chain's CDR3 is CASSSNRGMNEQYF. DNA for the CDR3: TGTGCCAGCAGTTCAAACAGGGGTATGAACGAGCAGTACTTC.

This clonotype was seen a few times. This chain uses TRBV7-9 with TRBJ2-2; maybe TRBD1 (7 bases). This CDR3 is 17 amino acids long. Trimming pared 1 base from V and 0 bases from J, leaving 12 bases between. From germline, CDR1 is SEHNR and CDR2 FQNEAQ (reference sequence). In DNA, the CDR3 is TGTGCCAGCAGCTTAGAGCAGGGGGGACCGAACACCGGGGAGCTGTTTTTT. As protein: CASSLEQGGPNTGELFF.

The CDR3 DNA sequence: TGTGCCACCAGCAGACGGACGGGGCGAGAGCAGTACTTC. It specifies CATSRRTGREQYF. The rearrangement links TRBV15 to TRBJ2-7; perhaps D is TRBD1 or TRBD2 (5 bases each). The CDR3 covers 13 residues. Germline lookup yields CDR1 LNHNV and CDR2 YYDKDF (reference sequence). V lost 2 bases and J lost 7, with 12 bases in between.

This clonotype was found a few times. The gene calls are TRBV10-2 and TRBJ2-5; 11 nucleotides agree with TRBD2. There are 17 residues in the CDR3. From germline, CDR1 is WSHSY and CDR2 SAAADI. Trimming cost V 3 bases and J 5 bases; bases outside gene matches: 11. CDR3 amino acids: CASSDPTSGDAGETQYF. CDR3 nucleotides: TGCGCCAGCAGTGACCCGACTAGCGGGGATGCGGGGGAGACCCAGTACTTC.

Only a few counts were recorded for this clonotype. This sequence joins TRBV9 and TRBJ2-1; no clear D gene. V was cut by 4 bases and J by 0 bases, with 11 bases left in between. The CDR3 runs 15 residues. In germline, CDR1 is SGDLS, CDR2 YYNGEE. CDR3 nucleotide sequence: TGTGCCAGCAGCAGTACTTACAGCTCCTACAATGAGCAGTTCTTC. This sequence encodes CASSSTYSSYNEQFF.

This clonotype was counted ten times or more. The chain carries TRBV3-1 and TRBJ2-7; D not resolved. Trimming shortened V by 1 base and J by 6 bases, and 4 bases separated the two germline ends. Per the germline V gene, CDR1 is LGHDT and CDR2 is YNNKEL (reference sequence). The CDR3 length is 11 residues. CDR3 amino acids: CASSQGSEQYF. CDR3 bases: TGTGCCAGCAGCCAAGGGAGCGAGCAGTACTTC.

The V gene is TRBV5-1, the J gene TRBJ1-2; 7 bases align to TRBD1. J was trimmed by 2 bases and V by 2 bases; bases with no gene match: 6. From germline, CDR1 is SGHRS and CDR2 YFSETQ. The CDR3 loop spans 15 amino acids. The CDR3 nucleotides read TGCGCCAGCAGCTTCTTCAGGGGGGGGAACTATGGCTACACCTTC. Protein sequence: CASSFFRGGNYGYTF.

V and J are TRBV27 and TRBJ1-4; 8 bases map to TRBD1. The V segment lost 4 bases and the J segment 2 bases; nucleotides outside the gene matches: 6. Germline CDR1 MNHEY, CDR2 SMNVEV (reference sequence). The CDR3 loop spans 16 amino acids. The CDR3 protein is CASSSRRTGTNEKLFF. The CDR3 nucleotides read TGTGCCAGCAGTTCGAGACGGACAGGGACTAATGAAAAACTGTTTTTT.

The V and J genes are TRBV29-1 and TRBJ1-2, with D perhaps TRBD1 (5 bases). CDR1 and CDR2 (germline): SQVTM, ANQGSEA. The V end lost 7 bases, the J end lost 10 bases, and 19 bases lay between the germline ends. The CDR3 is 12 residues long. CDR3 DNA sequence: TGCAGCGGTGCCCGGGGCAGGGTCACCTACACCTTC. This encodes CSGARGRVTYTF. The variable domain in full, completed from reference TRBV29-1 and TRBJ1-2, reads SAVISQKPSRDICQRGTSLTIQCQVDSQVTMMFWYRQQPGQSLTLIATANQGSEATYESGFVIDKFPISRPNLTFSTLTVSNMSPEDSSIYLCSGARGRVTYTFGSGTRLTVV.

The V gene is TRBV7-2, the J gene TRBJ2-4; D gene unclear. Germline CDR1 and CDR2: SGHTA and FQGNSA. The V end lost 5 bases, the J end lost 0 bases, and 8 bases lay between the germline ends. This CDR3 is built from 14 residues. The CDR3 protein is CASSPVLAKNIQYF. CDR3 bases: TGTGCCAGCAGCCCGGTACTAGCCAAAAACATTCAGTACTTC.

This chain joins TRBV20-1 and TRBJ2-1; the D call may be TRBD1 or TRBD2 (5 bases each). This CDR3 region has 13 residues. CDR1 DFQATT and CDR2 SNEGSKA come from the germline V gene (reference sequence). V was cut by 3 bases and J by 7 bases, with 13 bases left in between. CDR3 protein: CSARSAGANEQFF. CDR3 in DNA: TGCAGTGCTAGGAGTGCCGGGGCTAATGAGCAGTTCTTC.

This CDR3 reads CASSPAGTAWETQYF. CDR3 DNA sequence: TGCGCCAGCAGCCCAGCAGGGACTGCTTGGGAGACCCAGTACTTC. The chain recombines TRBV4-1 with TRBJ2-5, with a weak D call TRBD2 (6 bases). The length of the CDR3 is 15 residues. V was pared by 4 bases and J by 5 bases, with 17 bases between. CDR1 MGHRA and CDR2 YSYEKL come from the germline V gene.

This clonotype was recorded only once. This chain joins TRBV29-1 and TRBJ1-1; no clear D gene. The germline gives CDR1 SQVTM, CDR2 ANQGSEA. CDR3 size: 15 residues. V was cut by 7 bases and J by 0 bases, with 18 bases left in between. CDR3 region: CSARTENFLNTEAFF. The CDR3 DNA follows: TGCAGCGCCCGGACCGAGAATTTTTTGAACACTGAAGCTTTCTTT. Full variable domain (rest looked up from reference TRBV29-1 and TRBJ1-1): SAVISQKPSRDICQRGTSLTIQCQVDSQVTMMFWYRQQPGQSLTLIATANQGSEATYESGFVIDKFPISRPNLTFSTLTVSNMSPEDSSIYLCSARTENFLNTEAFFGQGTRLTVV.

Turning to this clonotype: One junction end does not reproduce the germline sequence, and a read error may be involved. V usage is TRBV7-3 and J usage is TRBJ2-5; 10 bases line up with TRBD1. From germline, CDR1 is SGHTA and CDR2 FQGTGA. This CDR3 contains 17 residues. The CDR3 loop is CVSSLRRGQGKGETQYF. The CDR3 DNA reads as TGTGTCAGCAGCCTCCGACGGGGACAGGGGAAAGGGGAGACCCAGTACTTC.

In this sample, this clonotype turned up once. The V gene is TRBV9, the J gene TRBJ1-3; D unresolved. The CDR3 spans 16 residues. Trimming shortened V by 2 bases and J by 0 bases, and 12 bases separated the two germline ends. Germline CDR1 reads SGDLS; CDR2 reads YYNGEE. CDR3 loop: CASSVELYLSGNTIYF. For the CDR3, the DNA is TGTGCCAGCAGCGTCGAACTCTATCTCTCTGGAAACACCATATATTTT.